A single TCR beta chain is shown here with its context. CDR1 is SGHTA and CDR2 is FQGNSA in the germline V gene. The CDR3 totals 16 residues. After removal of 6 bases from V and 4 bases from J, the junction contained 12 bases not matched to a gene. Running of the assay took place at deep level. Profiled with immunoSEQ multiplex PCR; TCRdb holds only in-frame clones, not every one. There are 2 million to 2.5 million clones in the sample; 93% occur only once, and 0.36% lies in the top ten. These data belong to a study of shared clonotypes between healthy human individuals. For the study at large: Serving as donors were two women and three men, whose ages spanned 18 to 49.

The receptor's source is a man aged 18 to 30 in good health. Some clones in this sample may be carry-over from other donors' samples. The sequenced sample was naive CD4+ T cells from PBMCs. As for subset: CD45RA+ positively selected. This chain connects TRBV7-2 to TRBJ2-3, with 8 bases lining up with TRBD2. CDR3 bases: TGTGCCAGCAGTTCGCGGACGGCCGGGAGGGCAGATACGCAGTATTTT. This encodes CASSSRTAGRADTQYF.